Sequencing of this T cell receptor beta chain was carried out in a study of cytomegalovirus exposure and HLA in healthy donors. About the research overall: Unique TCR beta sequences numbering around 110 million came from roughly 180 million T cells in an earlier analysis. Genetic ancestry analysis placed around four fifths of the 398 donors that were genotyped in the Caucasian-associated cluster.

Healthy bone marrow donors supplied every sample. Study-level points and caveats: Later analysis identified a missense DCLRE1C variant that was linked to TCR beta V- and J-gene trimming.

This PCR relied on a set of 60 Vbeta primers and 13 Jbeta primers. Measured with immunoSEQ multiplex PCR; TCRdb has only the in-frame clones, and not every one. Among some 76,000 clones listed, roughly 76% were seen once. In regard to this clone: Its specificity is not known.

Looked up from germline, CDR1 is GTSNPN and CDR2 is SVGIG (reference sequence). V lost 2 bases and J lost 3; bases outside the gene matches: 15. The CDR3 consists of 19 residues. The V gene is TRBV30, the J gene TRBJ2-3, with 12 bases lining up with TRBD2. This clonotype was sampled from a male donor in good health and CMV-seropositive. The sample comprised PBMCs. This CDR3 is CAWSPGLAGGRGLTDTQYF. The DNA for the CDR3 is TGTGCCTGGAGTCCGGGGCTAGCGGGGGGGCGGGGATTAACAGATACGCAGTATTTT.